This is a list of T cell receptor beta chains from one sample in a study of T cells in Graves' hyperthyroidism and ophthalmopathy. TCRdb re-called the multiplex PCR reads with MiXCR, one entry per CDR3 protein. The table has fewer than 650,000 distinct CDR3 sequences, about 15% seen once; the top ten hold around 4.5%. Sample: blood. Receptors were obtained from a woman between 40 and 50 years old with Graves' ophthalmopathy. Each CDR3 is given with its conserved first and last residue. The D gene is left open where the match is weak. Not all rows give a size; the values are once, few, many and, for expanded clones, a class.

d_call,v_call,clone_size,j_call,cdr3_nt,cdr3_aa
NA,TRBV2,many,TRBJ2-2,TGTGCCAGCAGTGATGACCCCGGGGAGCTGTTTTTT,CASSDDPGELFF
NA,TRBV10-2,many,TRBJ2-7,TGCGCCAGCAGTGAGGGCGCGCAACCCTCCTACGAGCAGTACTTC,CASSEGAQPSYEQYF
TRBD2,TRBV6-5,many,TRBJ2-5,TGTGCCAGCAGTTACTCTGGGGTAGCGGGAGGGCCCTCTACCGAGACCCAGTACTTC,CASSYSGVAGGPSTETQYF
TRBD2,TRBV12-3/TRBV12-4,many,TRBJ2-2,TGTGCCAGCAGACTAGCGAACCTCGGGGAGCTGTTTTTT,CASRLANLGELFF
NA,TRBV28,many,TRBJ1-2,TGTGCCAGCAGTTTGTATCCTTCGGGAGCGGCTGGGCAGTTCACCTTC,CASSLYPSGAAGQFTF
NA,TRBV5-1,NA,TRBJ2-7,TGCGCCAGCAGCTTGGTGACTAGTCCTGACGGGGAGCAGTACTTC,CASSLVTSPDGEQYF
TRBD1,TRBV4-3,many,TRBJ2-7,TGCGCCAGCAGCCAAGATCGGACAGGGGGTTACGAGCAGTACTTC,CASSQDRTGGYEQYF
NA,TRBV12-3/TRBV12-4,many,TRBJ1-5,TGTGCCAGCAGTGGGGGTGAGAGGCGTAATCAGCCCCAGCATTTT,CASSGGERRNQPQHF
TRBD1,TRBV2,few,TRBJ1-2,TGTGCCAGCAACCTACTCGGGACAGGCCTTGCTAACTATGGCTACACCTTC,CASNLLGTGLANYGYTF
TRBD1,TRBV7-8,many,TRBJ1-2,TGTGCCAGCAGCCCAATTCTCGGACAGGGTAAAGGCTACACCTTC,CASSPILGQGKGYTF
NA,TRBV6-5,NA,TRBJ2-5,TGTGCCAGCAGTTACGATTTAAGGGGGGGGACCCAGTACTTC,CASSYDLRGGTQYF
NA,TRBV12-3/TRBV12-4,once,TRBJ2-7,TGTGCCAGCACCGCGACAATCACCTACGAGCAGTACTTC,CASTATITYEQYF
NA,TRBV30,many,TRBJ2-7,TGTGCCTGGAGTGAGGACTACGAGCAGTACTTC,CAWSEDYEQYF
NA,TRBV24-1,NA,TRBJ2-3,TGTGCCACCAGTGATATGACAGGAGACAGCACAGATACGCAGTATTTT,CATSDMTGDSTDTQYF
NA,TRBV27,many,TRBJ2-7,TGTGCCAGCAGTTTGGGCAGGGCGGGCTACGAGCAGTACTTC,CASSLGRAGYEQYF
TRBD1,TRBV28,many,TRBJ1-2,TGTGCCAGCAGTTTCCAGGCAGGGGGCTTCTATGGCTACACCTTC,CASSFQAGGFYGYTF
NA,TRBV28,many,TRBJ1-5,TGTGCCAGTTTTTCGGGGGGGGGTGGACAGCCCCAGCATTTT,CASFSGGGGQPQHF
TRBD1,TRBV6-1,NA,TRBJ2-7,TGTGCCAGCAGTGAGCCGGGACAGAGGGCCCCCTACGAGCAGTACTTC,CASSEPGQRAPYEQYF
NA,TRBV12-3/TRBV12-4,many,TRBJ1-1,TGTGCCAGCAGTTTCAGATTCGCGGGCACTGAAGCTTTCTTT,CASSFRFAGTEAFF
NA,TRBV12-3/TRBV12-4,NA,TRBJ1-2,TGTGCCAGCAGTCCTCGGATGGCGACGAGGACCTTC,CASSPRMATRTF
TRBD2,TRBV6-2/TRBV6-3,many,TRBJ2-5,TGTGCCAGCAGGAGGGCGGGAGTAGAGACCCAGTACTTC,CASRRAGVETQYF
NA,TRBV5-4,many,TRBJ2-7,TGTGCCAGCAGCTTGAACGTTGAGGGGATCCGCAACCAGTACTTC,CASSLNVEGIRNQYF
NA,TRBV2,many,TRBJ2-7,TGTGCCAGCACAAACCCAAGGGGCATAATGAACTCCTACGAGCAGTACTTC,CASTNPRGIMNSYEQYF
TRBD1,TRBV5-1,NA,TRBJ2-7,TGCGCCAGCAGCCGAGGGACAGAGCCCTACGAGCAGTACTTC,CASSRGTEPYEQYF
TRBD1,TRBV6-1,many,TRBJ1-1,TGTGCCAGCAGTGAAGCTCCAGGGGGGACTGAAGCTTTCTTT,CASSEAPGGTEAFF
NA,TRBV29-1,NA,TRBJ2-5,TGCAGCCCTTGCGGAGAAGAGACCCAGTACTTC,CSPCGEETQYF
NA,TRBV12-3/TRBV12-4,NA,TRBJ1-3,TGTGCCAGCACCCCCTTATTCGACAGCTCCTCTGGAAACACCATATATTTT,CASTPLFDSSSGNTIYF
NA,TRBV9,many,TRBJ1-2,TGTGCCAGCAGCGTAGGCGTGGCCGGCTACACCTTC,CASSVGVAGYTF
TRBD1,TRBV28,many,TRBJ1-5,TGTGCCAGCAGTGAAACGACAGGGAATCAGCCCCAGCATTTT,CASSETTGNQPQHF
TRBD1,TRBV5-5,NA,TRBJ2-7,TGTGCCAGCAGGGCGGGACAGGGGAGCGAGCAGTACTTC,CASRAGQGSEQYF
NA,TRBV29-1,few,TRBJ2-7,TGCAGCGTAATAAAGACAGAAGAGCAGTACTTC,CSVIKTEEQYF
TRBD1,TRBV28,many,TRBJ1-2,TGTGCCAGCAGTTTGGTCACAGGGGGTGTTGGCTACACCTTC,CASSLVTGGVGYTF
NA,TRBV7-8,NA,TRBJ1-5,TGTGCCAGCAGCCCGACGGTGGGCAGCAATCAGCCCCAGCATTTT,CASSPTVGSNQPQHF
NA,TRBV25-1,few,TRBJ2-5,TGTGCCAGCAGTCGGAATTTCGCGGCAGTCGAAGAGACCCAGTACTTC,CASSRNFAAVEETQYF
NA,TRBV6-5,many,TRBJ1-2,TGTGCCAGCAAGCGGACAGACTATGGCTACACCTTC,CASKRTDYGYTF
NA,TRBV30,few,TRBJ2-6,TGTGCCTGTACGAGGAACTCTGGGGCCAACGTCCTGACTTTC,CACTRNSGANVLTF
NA,TRBV7-2,many,TRBJ1-1,TGTGCCAGCAGCTTACACCCTGAAGCTTTCTTT,CASSLHPEAFF
NA,TRBV28,NA,TRBJ2-1,TGTGCCAGCAGTTTAGGGGGGGCCCACAATGAGCAGTTCTTC,CASSLGGAHNEQFF
TRBD1,TRBV5-1,NA,TRBJ2-7,TGCGCCAGCAGCCAACCGGGACAGGCAGTTTACGAGCAGTACTTC,CASSQPGQAVYEQYF
NA,TRBV15,many,TRBJ1-1,TGTGCCACCAGCCGCTGGACAGTGGATAGTGAAGCTTTCTTT,CATSRWTVDSEAFF
TRBD2,TRBV20-1,NA,TRBJ2-7,TGCAGTGCTAGAGATGCCACTAGCGGCGATAACTACGAGCAGTACTTC,CSARDATSGDNYEQYF
NA,TRBV7-2,many,TRBJ2-5,TGTGCCAGCAGCTTTGGACACCAAGAGACCCAGTACTTC,CASSFGHQETQYF
NA,TRBV14,NA,TRBJ1-2,TGTGCCAGCAGCCAGGACTACAGGGCCGGCTACACCTTC,CASSQDYRAGYTF
NA,TRBV28,many,TRBJ2-7,TGTGCCAGCACCAAGTGGCCGGGAGACCCCTACGAGCAGTACTTC,CASTKWPGDPYEQYF
NA,TRBV7-8,NA,TRBJ1-2,TGTGCCAGCAGCTCAAGCCGAGGTGCCTATGGCTACACCTTC,CASSSSRGAYGYTF
TRBD2,TRBV6-2/TRBV6-3,many,TRBJ2-2,TGTGCCAGCAGTTACGCTCAAGCGGGAACCGGGGAGCTGTTTTTT,CASSYAQAGTGELFF
TRBD1,TRBV4-1,NA,TRBJ2-7,TGCGCCAGCAGCCACGGACAGGGCATCTCGTACGAGCAGTACTTC,CASSHGQGISYEQYF
NA,TRBV9,many,TRBJ1-1,TGTGCCAGCAAAGGGCAGAACACTGAAGCTTTCTTT,CASKGQNTEAFF